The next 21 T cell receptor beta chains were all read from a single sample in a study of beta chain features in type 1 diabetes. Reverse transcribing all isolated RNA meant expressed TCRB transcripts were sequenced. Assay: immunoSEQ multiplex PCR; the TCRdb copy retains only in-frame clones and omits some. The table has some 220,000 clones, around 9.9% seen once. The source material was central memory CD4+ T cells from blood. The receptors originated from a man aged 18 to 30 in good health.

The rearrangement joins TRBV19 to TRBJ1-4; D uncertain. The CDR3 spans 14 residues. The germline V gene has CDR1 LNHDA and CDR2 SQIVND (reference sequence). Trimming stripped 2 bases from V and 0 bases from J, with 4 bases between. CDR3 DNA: TGTGCCAGTAGTATACAAGCAACTAATGAAAAACTGTTTTTT. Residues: CASSIQATNEKLFF. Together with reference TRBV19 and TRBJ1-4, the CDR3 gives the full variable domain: DGGITQSPKYLFRKEGQNVTLSCEQNLNHDAMYWYRQDPGQGLRLIYYSQIVNDFQKGDIAEGYSVSREKKESFPLTVTSAQKNPTAFYLCASSIQATNEKLFFGSGTQLSVL.

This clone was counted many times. The CDR3 bases are TGTGCCAGCAGCGCCCTGACAGGGGAGGACATTCAGTACTTC. Residues: CASSALTGEDIQYF. The chain combines TRBV7-8 with TRBJ2-4; 8 bases line up with TRBD1. Germline CDR1 reads SGHVS; CDR2 reads FQNEAQ. J was trimmed by 8 bases and V by 5 bases; bases with no gene match: 8. The CDR3 length is 14 residues.

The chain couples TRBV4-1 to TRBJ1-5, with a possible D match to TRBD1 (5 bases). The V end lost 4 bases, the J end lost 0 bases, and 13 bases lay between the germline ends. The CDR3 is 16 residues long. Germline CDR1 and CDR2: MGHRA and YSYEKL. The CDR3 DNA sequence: TGCGCCAGCAGCCTGTTTGTGACAGTTAGCAATCAGCCCCAGCATTTT. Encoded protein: CASSLFVTVSNQPQHF.

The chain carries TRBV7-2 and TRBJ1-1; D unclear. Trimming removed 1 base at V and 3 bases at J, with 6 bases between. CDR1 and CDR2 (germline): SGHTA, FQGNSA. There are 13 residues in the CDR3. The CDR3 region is CASSLVHHTEAFF. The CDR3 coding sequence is TGTGCCAGCAGCTTAGTTCACCACACTGAAGCTTTCTTT.

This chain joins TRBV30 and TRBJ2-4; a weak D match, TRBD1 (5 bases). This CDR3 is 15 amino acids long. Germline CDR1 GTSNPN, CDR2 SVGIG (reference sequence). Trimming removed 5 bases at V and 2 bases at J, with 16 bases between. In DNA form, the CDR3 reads TGTGCCTGGGCCCGACCTCAGGGTTCCAAAAACATTCAGTACTTC. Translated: CAWARPQGSKNIQYF. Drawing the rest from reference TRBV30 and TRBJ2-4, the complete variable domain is SQTIHQWPATLVQPVGSPLSLECTVEGTSNPNLYWYRQAAGRGLQLLFYSVGIGQISSEVPQNLSASRPQDRQFILSSKKLLLSDSGFYLCAWARPQGSKNIQYFGAGTRLSVL.

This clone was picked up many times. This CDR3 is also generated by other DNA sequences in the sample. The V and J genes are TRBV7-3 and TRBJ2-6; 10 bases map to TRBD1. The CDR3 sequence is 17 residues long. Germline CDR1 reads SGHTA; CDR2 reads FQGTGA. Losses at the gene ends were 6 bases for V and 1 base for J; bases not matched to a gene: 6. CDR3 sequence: CASSKPGQGSGANVLTF. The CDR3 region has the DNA TGTGCCAGCAGTAAACCGGGACAGGGGTCTGGGGCCAACGTCCTGACTTTC.

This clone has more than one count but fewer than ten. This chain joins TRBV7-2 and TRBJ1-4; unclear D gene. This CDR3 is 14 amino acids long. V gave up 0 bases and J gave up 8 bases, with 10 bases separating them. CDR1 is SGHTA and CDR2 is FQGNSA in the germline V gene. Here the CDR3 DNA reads TGTGCCAGCAGCTTAGCTCTGGGTAGCGAAAAACTGTTTTTT. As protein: CASSLALGSEKLFF.

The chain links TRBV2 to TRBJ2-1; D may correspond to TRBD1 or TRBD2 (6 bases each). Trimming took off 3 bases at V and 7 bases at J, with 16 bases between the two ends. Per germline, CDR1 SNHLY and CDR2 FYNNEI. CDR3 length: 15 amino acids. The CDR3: CASSDMAGAGNEQFF. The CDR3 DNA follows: TGTGCCAGCAGTGATATGGCAGGGGCGGGGAATGAGCAGTTCTTC.

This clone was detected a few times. CDR3 nucleotide sequence: TGCGCCAGCAGCCAAGATTTTCCCGGGGTAGAGACCCAGTACTTC. Translating gives CASSQDFPGVETQYF. V and J are TRBV4-1 and TRBJ2-5; weak D call: TRBD2 (5 bases). CDR1 is MGHRA and CDR2 is YSYEKL in the germline V gene. Trimming removed 0 bases from V and 4 bases from J, with 12 bases in between. The CDR3 is 15 residues long.

The CDR3 protein is CASSLGAGVYNEQFF. DNA for the CDR3: TGTGCCAGCAGCTTAGGGGCAGGAGTATACAATGAGCAGTTCTTC. V gene TRBV7-2 combines with J gene TRBJ2-1; D unresolved. The germline V gene encodes CDR1 SGHTA and CDR2 FQGNSA. The CDR3 loop spans 15 amino acids. The V end lost 1 base, the J end lost 4 bases, and 11 bases lay between the germline ends.

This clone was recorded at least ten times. The CDR3 nucleotides are TGTGCCAGCAGTTACGGCAAAGAGACCCAGTACTTC. Translating gives CASSYGKETQYF. The chain combines TRBV6-6 with TRBJ2-5; D is unresolved. The germline gives CDR1 MNHNY, CDR2 SVGAGI (reference sequence). CDR3 length: 12 residues. V was clipped by 2 bases and J by 3 bases, with 4 bases between them.

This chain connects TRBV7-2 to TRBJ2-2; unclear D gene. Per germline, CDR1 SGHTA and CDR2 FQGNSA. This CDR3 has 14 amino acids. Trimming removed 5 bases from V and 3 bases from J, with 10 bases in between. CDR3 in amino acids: CASSRDGYTGELFF. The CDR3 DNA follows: TGTGCCAGCAGCCGAGACGGTTACACCGGGGAGCTGTTTTTT.

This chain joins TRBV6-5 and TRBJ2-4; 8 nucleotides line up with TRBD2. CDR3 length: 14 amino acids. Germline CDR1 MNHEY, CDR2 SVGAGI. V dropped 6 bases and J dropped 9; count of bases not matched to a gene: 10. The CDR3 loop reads CASSLFGRAAIQYF. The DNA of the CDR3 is TGTGCCAGCAGCCTCTTCGGGAGGGCCGCCATTCAGTACTTC.

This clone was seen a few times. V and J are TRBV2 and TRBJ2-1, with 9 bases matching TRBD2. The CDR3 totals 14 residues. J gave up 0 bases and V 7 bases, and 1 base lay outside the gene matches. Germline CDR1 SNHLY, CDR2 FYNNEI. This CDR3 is CASTREGSYNEQFF. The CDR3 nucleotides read TGTGCCAGCACGCGGGAGGGCTCCTACAATGAGCAGTTCTTC.

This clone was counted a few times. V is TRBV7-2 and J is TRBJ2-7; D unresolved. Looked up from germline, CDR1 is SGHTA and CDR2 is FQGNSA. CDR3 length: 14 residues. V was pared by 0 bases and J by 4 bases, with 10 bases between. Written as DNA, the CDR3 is TGTGCCAGCAGCTTAGCGGGAAAGGTGTACGAGCAGTACTTC. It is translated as CASSLAGKVYEQYF.

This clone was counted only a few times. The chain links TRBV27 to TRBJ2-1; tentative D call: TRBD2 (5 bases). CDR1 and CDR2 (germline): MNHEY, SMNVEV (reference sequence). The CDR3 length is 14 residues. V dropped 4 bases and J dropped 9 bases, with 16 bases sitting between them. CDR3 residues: CASSSGRPPFEQFF. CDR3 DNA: TGTGCCAGCAGTTCGGGGAGACCGCCCTTTGAGCAGTTCTTC.

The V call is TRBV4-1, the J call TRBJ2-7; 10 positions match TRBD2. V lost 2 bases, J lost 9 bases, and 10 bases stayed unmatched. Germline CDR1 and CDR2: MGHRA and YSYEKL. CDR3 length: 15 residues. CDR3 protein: CASSQSPSGSEVQYF. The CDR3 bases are TGCGCCAGCAGCCAATCCCCTAGCGGGAGTGAGGTGCAGTACTTC.

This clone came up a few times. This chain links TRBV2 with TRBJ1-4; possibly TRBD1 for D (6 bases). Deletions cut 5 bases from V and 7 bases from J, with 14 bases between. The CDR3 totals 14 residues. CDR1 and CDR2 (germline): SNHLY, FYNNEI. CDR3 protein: CASSPTGIGEKLFF. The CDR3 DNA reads TGTGCCAGCAGTCCAACAGGGATCGGTGAAAAACTGTTTTTT. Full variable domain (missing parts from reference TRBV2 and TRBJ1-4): EPEVTQTPSHQVTQMGQEVILRCVPISNHLYFYWYRQILGQKVEFLVSFYNNEISEKSEIFDDQFSVERPDGSNFTLKIRSTKLEDSAMYFCASSPTGIGEKLFFGSGTQLSVL.

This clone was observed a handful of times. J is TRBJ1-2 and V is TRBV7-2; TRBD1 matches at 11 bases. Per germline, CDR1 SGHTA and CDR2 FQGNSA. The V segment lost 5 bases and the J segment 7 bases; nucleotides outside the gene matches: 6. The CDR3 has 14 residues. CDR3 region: CASSPGQGVVGYTF. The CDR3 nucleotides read TGTGCCAGCAGCCCGGGACAGGGGGTAGTTGGCTACACCTTC.

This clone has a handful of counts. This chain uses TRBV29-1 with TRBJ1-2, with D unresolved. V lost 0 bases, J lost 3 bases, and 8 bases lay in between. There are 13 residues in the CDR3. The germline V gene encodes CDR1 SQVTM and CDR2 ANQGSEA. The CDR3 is CSVEDLGHYGYTF. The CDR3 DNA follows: TGCAGCGTTGAAGATCTTGGGCACTATGGCTACACCTTC.

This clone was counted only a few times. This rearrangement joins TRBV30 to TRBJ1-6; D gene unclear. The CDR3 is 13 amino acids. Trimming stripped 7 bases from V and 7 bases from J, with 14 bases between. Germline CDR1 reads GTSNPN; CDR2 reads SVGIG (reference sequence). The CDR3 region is CAYSDGSNSPLHF. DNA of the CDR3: TGTGCCTATTCGGACGGATCCAATTCACCCCTCCACTTT.